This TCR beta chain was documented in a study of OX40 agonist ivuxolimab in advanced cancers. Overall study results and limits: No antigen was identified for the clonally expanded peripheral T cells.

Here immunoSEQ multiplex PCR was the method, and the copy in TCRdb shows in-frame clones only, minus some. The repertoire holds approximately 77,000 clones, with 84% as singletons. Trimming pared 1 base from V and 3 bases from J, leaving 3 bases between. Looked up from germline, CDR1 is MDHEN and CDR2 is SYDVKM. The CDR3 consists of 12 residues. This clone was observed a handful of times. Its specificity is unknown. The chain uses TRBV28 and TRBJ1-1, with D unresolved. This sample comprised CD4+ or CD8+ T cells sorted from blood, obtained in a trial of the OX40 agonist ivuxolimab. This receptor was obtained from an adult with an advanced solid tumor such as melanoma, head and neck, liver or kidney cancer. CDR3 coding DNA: TGTGCCAGCAGTTTATTCGACACTGAAGCTTTCTTT. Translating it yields CASSLFDTEAFF. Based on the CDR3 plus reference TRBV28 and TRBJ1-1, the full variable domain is DVKVTQSSRYLVKRTGEKVFLECVQDMDHENMFWYRQDPGLGLRLIYFSYDVKMKEKGDIPEGYSVSREKKERFSLILESASTNQTSMYLCASSLFDTEAFFGQGTRLTVV.